The T cell receptor (beta chain) under discussion was sequenced for a study of blood T cell repertoires in COVID-19. This table comes from immunoSEQ multiplex PCR, and its TCRdb copy is limited to in-frame clones, with some not included. Of 140,000 to 150,000 clones listed, approximately 91% are singletons. Input material: peripheral blood. This sequence was found in a man in his 70s with acute or convalescent COVID-19.

CDR3 sequence reads: CASSPGGSNEKLFF. As DNA, the CDR3 is TGCGCCAGCAGTCCAGGGGGCTCTAATGAAAAACTGTTTTTT. The chain has TRBV5-1 and TRBJ1-4, with 8 positions matching TRBD1. With V trimmed by 5 bases and J by 3 bases, 3 bases remained unmatched. Germline CDR1 and CDR2: SGHRS and YFSETQ. The CDR3 is made up of 14 amino acids.